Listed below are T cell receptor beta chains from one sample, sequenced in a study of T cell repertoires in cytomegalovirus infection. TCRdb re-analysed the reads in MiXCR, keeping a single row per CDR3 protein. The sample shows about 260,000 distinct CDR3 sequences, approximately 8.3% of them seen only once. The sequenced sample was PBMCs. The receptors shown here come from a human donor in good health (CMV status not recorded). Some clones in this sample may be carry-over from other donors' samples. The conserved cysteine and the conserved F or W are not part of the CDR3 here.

CDR3: ASSIPGTGVYGYT; J: TRBJ1-2; V: TRBV19
CDR3: ASSPRGNNEQF; J: TRBJ2-1; V: TRBV7-2
CDR3: ASSPPATVNTEAF; J: TRBJ1-1; V: TRBV6-2/TRBV6-3
CDR3: ASSQAGRWSTEAF; J: TRBJ1-1; V: TRBV4-3
CDR3: ASSYSSWGGLEQY; J: TRBJ2-7; V: TRBV6-2/TRBV6-3
CDR3: ASSPRGQVNTEAF; J: TRBJ1-1; V: TRBV18
CDR3: ASSPDRRGYNEQF; J: TRBJ2-1; V: TRBV6-2/TRBV6-3
CDR3: ASSLLTGGGGYT; J: TRBJ1-2; V: TRBV7-2
CDR3: SAGPAGGPEQY; J: TRBJ2-7; V: TRBV20-1
CDR3: ASSLRQGFPGANVLT; J: TRBJ2-6; V: TRBV12-3/TRBV12-4
CDR3: ASRTTGTYGYT; J: TRBJ1-2; V: TRBV28
CDR3: ASSLRTGVNTEAF; J: TRBJ1-1; V: TRBV12-3/TRBV12-4
CDR3: ASSFQLRDTTLETQY; J: TRBJ2-5; V: TRBV7-2